This TCR beta chain was captured by sequencing in a study of read filtering for tumor transcriptome and immune sequencing. Study in general: IR-seq gave about 3.5 to 10.27 million TCR reads per sample; RNA-seq gave about 75 to 1,400.

Many counts were recorded for this clonotype. Germline loops: CDR1 LNHNV, CDR2 YYDKDF (reference sequence). V was shortened by 2 bases and J by 5 bases, with 12 bases between the two germline ends. The CDR3 is made up of 14 amino acids. From roughly 0.4 ug of RNA, a library with molecular barcoded alpha/delta and beta/gamma adaptors was made. TCRdb independently ran MiXCR on the reads; one entry per CDR3 protein. The repertoire includes 90,000 to 95,000 distinct CDR3 sequences, 20% to 25% of them detected once, and more than 9.5% sits in the top ten. The material sequenced was a population of CD138-negative cells sorted from bone marrow. The TCR originated in a donor at least 40 years old with multiple myeloma. The chain recombines TRBV15 with TRBJ1-1; possible D gene TRBD1, 6 bases. The CDR3 loop is CATSRNRAATEAFF. CDR3 DNA sequence: TGTGCCACCAGCAGAAACAGGGCGGCGACTGAAGCTTTCTTT.